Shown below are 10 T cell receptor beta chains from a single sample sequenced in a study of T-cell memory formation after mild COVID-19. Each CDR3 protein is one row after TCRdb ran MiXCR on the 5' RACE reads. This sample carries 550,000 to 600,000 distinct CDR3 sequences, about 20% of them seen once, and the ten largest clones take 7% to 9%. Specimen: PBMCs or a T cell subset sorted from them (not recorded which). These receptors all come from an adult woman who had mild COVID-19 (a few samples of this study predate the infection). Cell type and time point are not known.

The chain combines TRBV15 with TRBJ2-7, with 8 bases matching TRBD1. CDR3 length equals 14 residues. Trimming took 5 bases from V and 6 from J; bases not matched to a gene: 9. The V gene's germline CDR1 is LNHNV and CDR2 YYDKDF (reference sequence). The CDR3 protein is CATSFDRGASEQYF. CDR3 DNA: TGTGCCACCAGCTTCGACAGGGGCGCTTCCGAGCAGTACTTC.

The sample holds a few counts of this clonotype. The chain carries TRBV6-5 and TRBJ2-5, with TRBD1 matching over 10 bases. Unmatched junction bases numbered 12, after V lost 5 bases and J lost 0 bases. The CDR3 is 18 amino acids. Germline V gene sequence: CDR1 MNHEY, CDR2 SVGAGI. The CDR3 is CASSESGTGASYQETQYF. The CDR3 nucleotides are TGTGCCAGCAGTGAGTCCGGGACAGGGGCCTCGTACCAAGAGACCCAGTACTTC.

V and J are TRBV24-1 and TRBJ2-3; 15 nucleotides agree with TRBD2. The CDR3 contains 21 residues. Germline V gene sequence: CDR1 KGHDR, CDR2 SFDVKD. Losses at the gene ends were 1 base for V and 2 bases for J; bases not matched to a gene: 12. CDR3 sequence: CATSDFRGLAGGLPDTDTQYF. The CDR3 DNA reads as TGTGCCACCAGTGATTTCCGAGGACTAGCGGGGGGGCTCCCCGACACAGATACGCAGTATTTT.

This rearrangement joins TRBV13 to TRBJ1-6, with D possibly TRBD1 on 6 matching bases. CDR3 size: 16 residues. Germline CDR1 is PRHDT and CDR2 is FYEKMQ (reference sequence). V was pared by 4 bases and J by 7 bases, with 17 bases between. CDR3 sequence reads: CASSSPRQDPNSPLHF. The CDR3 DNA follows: TGTGCCAGCAGCTCCCCCAGACAGGACCCCAATTCACCCCTCCACTTT.

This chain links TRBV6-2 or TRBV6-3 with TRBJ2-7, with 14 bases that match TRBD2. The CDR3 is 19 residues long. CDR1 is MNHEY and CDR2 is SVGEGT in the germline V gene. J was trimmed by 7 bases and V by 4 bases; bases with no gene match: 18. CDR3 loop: CASSFRFGTSGSTPREQYF. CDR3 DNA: TGTGCCAGCAGTTTTCGCTTCGGGACTAGCGGGAGTACCCCAAGGGAGCAGTACTTC.

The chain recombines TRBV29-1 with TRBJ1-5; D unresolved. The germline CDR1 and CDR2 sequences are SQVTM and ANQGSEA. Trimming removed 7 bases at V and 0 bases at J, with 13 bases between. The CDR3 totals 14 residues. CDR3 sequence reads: CSAAQGPSNQPQHF. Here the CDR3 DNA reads TGCAGCGCTGCCCAAGGGCCTAGCAATCAGCCCCAGCATTTT.

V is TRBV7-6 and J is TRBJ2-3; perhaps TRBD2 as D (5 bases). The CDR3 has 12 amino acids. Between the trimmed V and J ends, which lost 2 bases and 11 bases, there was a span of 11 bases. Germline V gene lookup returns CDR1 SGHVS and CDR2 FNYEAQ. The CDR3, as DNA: TGTGCCAGCAGCTTACAACCCGGAGGGCAGTATTTT. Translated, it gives CASSLQPGGQYF.

The CDR3 reads CASSLGESAKNIQYF. The CDR3 nucleotides read TGTGCCAGCAGCTTGGGTGAATCAGCCAAAAACATTCAGTACTTC. The V call is TRBV5-6, the J call TRBJ2-4, with no clear D. The CDR3 consists of 15 residues. CDR1 SGHDT and CDR2 YYEEEE come from the germline V gene. V shed 0 bases and J shed 0 bases, with 7 bases lying between them.

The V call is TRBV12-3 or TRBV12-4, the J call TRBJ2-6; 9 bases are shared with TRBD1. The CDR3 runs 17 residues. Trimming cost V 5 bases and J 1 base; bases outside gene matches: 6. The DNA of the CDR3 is TGTGCCAGCAGTCGGGACAGGGTATGGTCTGGGGCCAACGTCCTGACTTTC. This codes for CASSRDRVWSGANVLTF.

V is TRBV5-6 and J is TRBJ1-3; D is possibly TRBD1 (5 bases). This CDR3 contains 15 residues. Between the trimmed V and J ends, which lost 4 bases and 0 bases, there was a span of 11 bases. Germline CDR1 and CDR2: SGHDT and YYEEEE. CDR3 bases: TGTGCCAGCAGCCAGCGGGGCAGCTCTGGAAACACCATATATTTT. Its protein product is CASSQRGSSGNTIYF.